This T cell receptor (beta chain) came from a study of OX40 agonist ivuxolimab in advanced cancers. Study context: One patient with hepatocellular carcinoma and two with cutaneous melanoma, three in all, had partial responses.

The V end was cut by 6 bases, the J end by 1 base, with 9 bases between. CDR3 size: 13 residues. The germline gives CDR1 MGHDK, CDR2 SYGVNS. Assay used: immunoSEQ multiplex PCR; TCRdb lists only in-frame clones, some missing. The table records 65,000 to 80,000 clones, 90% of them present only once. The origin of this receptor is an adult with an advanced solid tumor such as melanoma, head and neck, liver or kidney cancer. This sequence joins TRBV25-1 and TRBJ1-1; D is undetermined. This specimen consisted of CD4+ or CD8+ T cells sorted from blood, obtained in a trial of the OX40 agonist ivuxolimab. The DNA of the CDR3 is TGTGCCAGCAGCTCGCTTGGGAACACTGAAGCTTTCTTT. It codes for CASSSLGNTEAFF.